Below are 14 T cell receptor beta chains sequenced from a single sample in a study of chemoradiotherapy in HPV16-positive cancers. Data came from immunoSEQ multiplex PCR; TCRdb stores just in-frame clones and leaves some out. The table lists nearly 7,500 clones, about 74% of them singletons. The sample was tumor tissue, taken from a patient who underwent chemoradiotherapy. The receptor set was obtained from a human donor with HPV-associated anogenital cancer.

J is TRBJ1-6 and V is TRBV7-8; D is ambiguous. The length of the CDR3 is 15 residues. The V and J ends lost 1 base and 3 bases respectively, with 7 bases between them. Germline CDR1 SGHVS, CDR2 FQNEAQ. The CDR3 loop is CASSLEQNYNSPLHF. The CDR3 DNA is TGTGCCAGCAGCTTAGAACAGAACTATAATTCACCCCTCCACTTT.

This chain joins TRBV6-5 and TRBJ2-2, with 9 bases lining up with TRBD1. Germline assignment: CDR1 MNHEY and CDR2 SVGAGI. There are 14 residues in the CDR3. With V trimmed by 7 bases and J by 3 bases, 3 bases remained unmatched. The CDR3 bases are TGTGCCAGCACCAACAGGGGGCACACCGGGGAGCTGTTTTTT. Translating gives CASTNRGHTGELFF.

About this clone: Other DNA sequences of this sample code for an identical CDR3. This sequence joins TRBV5-1 and TRBJ1-1, with no clear D. CDR1 is SGHRS, CDR2 YFSETQ, per germline. The CDR3 has 11 residues. Trimming removed 0 bases at V and 5 bases at J, with 2 bases between. The CDR3 reads CASSLATEAFF. The CDR3 nucleotides are TGCGCCAGCAGCTTGGCTACTGAAGCTTTCTTT.

This clone was observed once. This chain's CDR3 is CASSIYRETGGRQPQHF. The CDR3 DNA follows: TGTGCCAGTAGTATTTATCGGGAGACAGGGGGCAGGCAGCCCCAGCATTTT. The chain couples TRBV19 to TRBJ1-5; 10 bases map to TRBD1. Germline V gives CDR1 LNHDA, CDR2 SQIVND (reference sequence). The CDR3 has 17 residues. V trimming: 3 bases; J trimming: 7 bases; junction bases outside the gene matches: 12.

The chain uses TRBV4-1 and TRBJ2-5; the match to TRBD1 covers 10 bases. Germline CDR1 MGHRA, CDR2 YSYEKL. The CDR3 extends over 16 amino acids. Losses at the gene ends were 4 bases for V and 9 bases for J; bases not matched to a gene: 14. The CDR3 sequence: CASSPGRGGQGLAQYF. The CDR3 DNA reads as TGCGCCAGCAGCCCCGGACGGGGGGGACAGGGGCTAGCCCAGTACTTC.

This clone was seen only a few times. The gene calls are TRBV7-3 and TRBJ1-6, with 7 nucleotides matching TRBD1. V shed 6 bases and J 9 bases; nucleotides not matched to a gene: 8. The CDR3 totals 14 residues. Per the germline V gene, CDR1 is SGHTA and CDR2 is FQGTGA. The CDR3 region has the DNA TGTGCCAGCAGGAAGCAGGGGGAGGGTTCACCCCTCCACTTT. Protein: CASRKQGEGSPLHF.

The chain carries TRBV29-1 and TRBJ2-5; TRBD2 matches 8 bases. The CDR3 loop spans 14 amino acids. From germline, CDR1 is SQVTM and CDR2 ANQGSEA. The V segment lost 4 bases and the J segment 3 bases; nucleotides outside the gene matches: 7. CDR3 sequence reads: CSVAETSVKETQYF. CDR3 DNA sequence: TGCAGCGTTGCCGAGACTAGCGTAAAAGAGACCCAGTACTTC.

The chain carries TRBV19 and TRBJ2-6; D perhaps matches TRBD1 (5 bases). This CDR3 comprises 20 residues. Germline V lookup: CDR1 LNHDA, CDR2 SQIVND (reference sequence). Trimming removed 0 bases from V and 2 bases from J, with 20 bases in between. This chain's CDR3 is CASSIDAKGGARPGANVLTF. The CDR3 DNA follows: TGTGCCAGTAGTATAGACGCTAAGGGTGGGGCGAGGCCTGGGGCCAACGTCCTGACTTTC.

This clone was seen only once. CDR3 in amino acids: CASSYRTSGTDTQYF. DNA of the CDR3: TGTGCCAGCAGTTACCGGACTAGCGGAACAGATACGCAGTATTTT. The rearrangement links TRBV6-5 to TRBJ2-3; 10 nucleotides match TRBD2. CDR1 is MNHEY and CDR2 is SVGAGI in the germline V gene. The CDR3 has 15 residues. The ends lost 2 bases at V and 3 bases at J; junction bases unmatched: 2.

This rearrangement joins TRBV2 to TRBJ1-4, with D perhaps TRBD1 (5 bases). V lost 4 bases and J lost 7, with 13 bases in between. CDR3 length: 14 residues. Germline assignment: CDR1 SNHLY and CDR2 FYNNEI. The CDR3 sequence: CASSVARAGEKLFF. CDR3 bases: TGTGCCAGCAGTGTTGCCAGGGCGGGTGAAAAACTGTTTTTT.

V is TRBV28 and J is TRBJ1-5; D remains unclear. V was pared by 5 bases and J by 5 bases, with 7 bases between. The germline V gene encodes CDR1 MDHEN and CDR2 SYDVKM. CDR3 size: 12 residues. The CDR3 here is CASSLRDQPQHF. In nucleotides, the CDR3 is TGTGCCAGCAGTCTCAGAGATCAGCCCCAGCATTTT.

The chain combines TRBV2 with TRBJ1-5, with a tentative D call TRBD1 (6 bases). Germline V gives CDR1 SNHLY, CDR2 FYNNEI. CDR3 length: 15 amino acids. V was cut by 4 bases and J by 3 bases, with 13 bases left in between. The CDR3 sequence is CASSARTEYNQPQHF. CDR3 in DNA: TGTGCCAGCAGTGCACGGACAGAGTACAATCAGCCCCAGCATTTT.

Only one count was recorded for this clone. The chain is built from TRBV7-8 and TRBJ1-2, with a possible D match to TRBD1 (6 bases). Germline CDR1 and CDR2: SGHVS and FQNEAQ. The CDR3 is made up of 16 amino acids. The V and J ends lost 1 base and 5 bases respectively, with 17 bases between them. The CDR3 loop reads CASSLEGQGTYYGYTF. The CDR3 bases are TGTGCCAGCAGCTTAGAAGGGCAGGGGACGTATTATGGCTACACCTTC.

This chain joins TRBV9 and TRBJ1-1, with TRBD1 matching 8 bases. The CDR3 is 16 amino acids. The V gene end was trimmed by 4 bases and the J gene end by 1 base; junction bases not matched to a gene: 9. In germline, CDR1 is SGDLS, CDR2 YYNGEE. The CDR3 loop is CASSPTTGVKNTEAFF. CDR3 bases: TGTGCCAGCAGCCCGACGACAGGGGTGAAGAACACTGAAGCTTTCTTT.